Here is one T cell receptor beta chain with its context. Its antigen is currently not known. The record has no base qualities; no much larger clone is one base away. There are 13 amino acids in the CDR3, from cysteine to phenylalanine inclusive. CDR3 DNA is the only sequence kept; it has 39 bases, read in frame from the first base. The trim is 4 bases for V and 6 bases for J, with a gap of 9 bases between the germline ends. From a lookup of the germline V gene, CDR1 and CDR2 are SGHNT and YENEEA. The cohort consisted of fewer than 700 healthy bone marrow donors. At the time of sampling, all cohort members were nominally healthy, though unrecorded immune exposures were likely present. The donor was CMV seropositive and was included in the group of 300 or so seropositive cohort members. A peripheral blood sample was collected from each donor, and TCR beta sequencing was performed on peripheral blood mononuclear cells. Genomic DNA was extracted from the blood cell samples with the Qiagen DNeasy Blood Extraction Kit.

The data were obtained in a study of cytomegalovirus exposure and HLA in healthy donors (dated by TCRdb to 2016 to 2017). Broadly, across the study: An earlier analysis of approximately 550 of the donors reported 250 to 300 Gb of sequence data and roughly 110 million unique TCR beta sequences from about 180 million T cells. An early release covering roughly 640 HLA-typed donors comprised about 310 gigabases of sequencing data and tens of millions of unique TCR sequences. Of the roughly 400 genotyped donors, about 80% fell in the genetic ancestry cluster associated with self-reported Caucasian donors. The study aimed to test whether signatures of past pathogen exposure could be identified by cataloging public T cell receptors. The study profiled the T cell repertoires of about 720 subjects by immunosequencing and related them to cytomegalovirus serostatus. Besides the first cohort of 550 to 750 subjects, a separate validation cohort made up of 120 different subjects was used. The study combined high-throughput TCR immunosequencing, statistical association of individual TCRs with disease status, and machine learning to predict cytomegalovirus infection status. In a later analysis, previously published TCR beta repertoires from 550 to 700 donors were re-analyzed and high-resolution HLA genotyping was added so that TCR occurrence patterns could be studied. In the later analysis, no new phenotypic data were used to find candidate immune exposures; instead, reliance was placed on TCR beta sequences and their occurrence across donors. An earlier analysis of approximately 640 of the donors applied high-throughput TCR beta sequencing to assess whether each TCR beta V gene segment acted as functional or pseudogenic. Alongside the repertoire data, information on donor age, sex, ethnicity and CMV serostatus was compiled. In a later genetic analysis, genome-wide SNP genotypes for about three fifths of the roughly 670 donors were used, and that subset was treated as a discovery cohort. Every repertoire in the discovery cohort had been generated on one and the same sequencing platform. Both class I and class II loci were covered by HLA typing, at four-digit resolution. Typing coverage varied by locus: roughly 620-630 donors for A, B, C, DRB1 and DQB1; 522 for DQA1; around 610 for DPA1; roughly 450 for DPB1. Because of strong linkage in the cohort, 4 to 6 DR-DQ haplotypes were treated as single units for association and clustering. Among over 350 genotyped donors of the cohort, an average of 235,054 unique TCR beta nucleotide sequences were sequenced per donor, around 20% of them non-productive.

Preparation of the library involved the immunoSEQ multiplex PCR assay. For the multiplex PCR, a mixture combining 60 forward primers for TCR Vbeta segments and 13 reverse primers for TCR Jbeta segments was used. The CDR3 region of rearranged TCR beta genes was amplified from genomic DNA by a multiplex PCR assay. The Illumina HiSeq System was used to sequence the amplified TCR beta libraries as 87-base-pair reads. On the study's bioinformatics: Across the roughly 600 repertoires, a later analysis counted approximately 83 million unique TCR beta chains, 9.5 million to 13 million of which were shared by at least two donors. Raw reads were error-corrected and collapsed into unique sequences by a nearest-neighbor algorithm in which closely related sequences were merged to remove PCR and sequencing errors. To assign V, D and J gene segments, CDR3 sequences were aligned to IMGT reference sequences. For a sequence to be retained, a match of at least six nucleotides was required to both a V gene segment and a J gene segment. A rearrangement was called productive if the CDR3 had no stop codons and remained in frame with V and J, and every other rearrangement was called non-productive. Following IMGT convention, CDR3 was defined as the stretch from the second conserved V-encoded cysteine to the conserved J-encoded phenylalanine. In an earlier analysis of approximately 590 of the donors, sequences lacking an unambiguous match to a single V gene segment were excluded. An earlier analysis of about 590 of the donors classified V segments as functional when productive rearrangements were above 56.7% and as segregating when the standard deviation between donors was above 5%. A statistical classification framework was built to diagnose cytomegalovirus status from the catalog of TCR beta chain sequences. V and J gene assignment, in a later analysis, came from comparing TCR nucleotide sequences with IMGT/GENE-DB human TR gene sequences. The TCRdist pipeline was used in a later analysis to assign CDR3 sequences and most-parsimonious VDJ recombination scenarios. In a later analysis, each TCR beta chain was defined by its CDR3 amino acid sequence together with its V-gene family, and reads without a unique V-gene family were excluded. A later analysis removed 550 to 700 highly shared, low-generation-probability nucleotide sequences to deal with suspected cross-contamination and a sequencing artifact. In a later analysis, a clonal expansion index for each public chain was calculated from normalized within-repertoire ranks of inferred template counts. Generation probabilities in a later analysis came from a VDJ recombination model fitted to out-of-frame rearrangements, and those results were checked against IGoR. A later analysis scored TCR-TCR, TCR-HLA and TCR-CMV co-occurrence with hypergeometric tests, applying a repertoire-size bias correction to TCR pairs. In a later analysis, false discovery rates were estimated by permuting HLA or CMV assignments 20 times. In a later analysis, co-occurring TCRs were grouped with DBSCAN, and TCRdist sequence similarity was added when clustering was performed within HLA-allele-positive subsets. For co-occurrence clustering, repertoires with fewer than 30,000 or more than 120,000 public chains were excluded, along with four to six repertoires with anomalous nucleotide sharing. In its TCRdb copy, this immuneACCESS table keeps in-frame sequences only and misses some clones. Where compared with another copy, unresolved V genes explain less than half of these, and the others have no known cause. V, J and clone size are taken as reported in that table, and D and trimming were inferred from the DNA itself. Here the sample has about 200,000 clones; roughly four fifths occur a single time. The top ten clones comprise 6.5% of the sample.

Study-wide conclusions, independent of this receptor: Because the 87-base-pair reads could not distinguish some IMGT-functional V segments, including TRBV6-2 and TRBV6-3, those segments were excluded. CMV serostatus was the only immune exposure information available for the cohort. In vitro tests confirmed that a few of the cytomegalovirus-associated TCR beta chains recognize cytomegalovirus antigens. According to a later analysis, most CMV-associated TCR beta chains appeared to be HLA-restricted, and the HLA associations seemed to be driven largely by CMV exposure. While some public TCRs were present in many individuals, most TCR sequences turned up only very rarely across donors. In both the original and validation cohorts, the classifier was reported to diagnose cytomegalovirus status with high specificity and sensitivity. The study listed 150 to 200 TCR beta chains as associated with cytomegalovirus. Sequencing depth was assumed to be roughly uniform across donors in the presence/absence analyses, though that assumption may not hold. In an earlier analysis of some 540 of the donors, most TCR beta V segments appeared in productive rearrangements about 87% or about 30% of the time, broadly matching IMGT annotations. Linkage disequilibrium might explain the correlated functional status among segregating V segments, but an unknown experimental factor could not be excluded. The cohort was sequenced for TCR beta chains only, and without alpha or paired-chain data the features that could be detected were limited. In a later analysis, 16,951 TCR beta sequences were associated with specific HLA alleles at a false discovery rate of 0.05. Because some donors lacked HLA typing at each locus, the association tests relied only on the typed subset. In a later analysis, several top co-occurrence clusters were reported to appear linked to parvovirus B19, influenza, CMV and Epstein-Barr virus. In a later genetic analysis, fewer N-insertions in productive TCRs were reported among donors in an Asian-associated ancestry cluster than the 666-donor mean. It was suggested by the authors that the approach could potentially be generalized to other disease states and immunological phenotypes. A cluster of highly shared sequence variants was judged likely to represent a technical artifact of the sequencing pipeline. Strong co-occurrence of HLA alleles, especially DR and DQ, made assigning TCR associations to individual alleles difficult. The earlier analysis of 587 of the donors excluded 15 to 20 rarely observed V segments, including chromosome 9 orphons, because counts were too low. In a later analysis, TCR association rates were found to vary across HLA loci, with the most associated TCRs seen for DRB1 alleles and the fewest for HLA-C alleles. A later analysis found that HLA-associated TCR beta chains were more clonally expanded and had lower generation probabilities than equally common non-associated chains. An association between a missense DCLRE1C variant and V-gene and J-gene trimming of TCR beta chains was found in a later genetic analysis and replicated in an independent cohort. A further reported finding was that TCR beta sequences accurately predicted the HLA-A and HLA-B alleles for most subjects in the first cohort.

This chain is built from TRBV11-3 and TRBJ2-2, with the D gene too uncertain to name. The sample was PBMCs. This clonotype originated in a woman aged 50 to 60 in good health and CMV-seropositive. The DNA sequence is given as TGTGCCAGCAGCTCCTATCGAGCCGGGGAGCTGTTTTTT. This sequence encodes CASSSYRAGELFF.